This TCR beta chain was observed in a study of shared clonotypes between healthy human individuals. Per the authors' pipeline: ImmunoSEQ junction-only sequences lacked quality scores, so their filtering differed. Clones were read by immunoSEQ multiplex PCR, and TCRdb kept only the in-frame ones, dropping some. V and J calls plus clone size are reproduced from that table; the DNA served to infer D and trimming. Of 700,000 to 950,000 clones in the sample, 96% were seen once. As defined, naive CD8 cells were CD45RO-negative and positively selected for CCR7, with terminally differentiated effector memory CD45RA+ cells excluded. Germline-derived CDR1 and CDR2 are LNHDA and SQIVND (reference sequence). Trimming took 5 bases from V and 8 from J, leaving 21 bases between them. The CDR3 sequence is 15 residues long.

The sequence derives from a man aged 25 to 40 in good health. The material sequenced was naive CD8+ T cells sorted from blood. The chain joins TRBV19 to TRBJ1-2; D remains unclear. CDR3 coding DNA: TGTGCCAGTAGTTTTGGCAGGTCGCTCCTCTTGGGCTACACCTTC. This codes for CASSFGRSLLLGYTF.